The text below deals with one TCR beta chain. Antigen specificity is unknown. These data are taken from a study of T-cell memory formation after mild COVID-19. Study results and caveats: Memory from before infection featured some responding clones, which suggests cross-reactive memory joined. In second-wave clones peaking day 37, SARS-CoV-2 specificity remained unconfirmed. Contracting CD4+ clones lay largely in CM and EM, with CD8+ ones residing in EMRA.

Using constant-segment primers, 5'RACE produced TCR alpha and TCR beta cDNA libraries carrying sample barcodes and UMIs. TCRdb ran MiXCR on the 5' RACE reads and lists one entry per CDR3 protein. Here the sample spans approximately 490,000 distinct CDR3 sequences, over 20% being singletons. CDR1 and CDR2 (germline): SGHTA, FQGTGA. CDR3 length equals 14 residues. V was trimmed by 2 bases and J by 6 bases, leaving 13 bases between them. The material sequenced was PBMCs or a T cell subset sorted from them (not recorded which). The chain combines TRBV7-3 with TRBJ1-1, with D unresolved. The TCR sequence derives from an adult woman who had mild COVID-19 (a few samples of this study predate the infection). Cell type and time point are not known. CDR3 bases: TGTGCCAGCAGCTTAGACTCCTACGGCGCTGAAGCTTTCTTT. Protein: CASSLDSYGAEAFF.